One and the same sample provided the 28 T cell receptor beta chains below, sequenced in a study of Tregs in tolerant kidney transplant recipients. Sequenced by immunoSEQ multiplex PCR; TCRdb stores in-frame clones only, minus some. The sample carries just under 65,000 clones, roughly 98% recorded once. The material sequenced was Tregs from blood, taken before the transplant. These receptors originate from a human donor who received a combined kidney and bone marrow transplant.

The chain has TRBV13 and TRBJ2-7; D possibly corresponds to TRBD2 (5 bases). CDR3 size: 17 residues. Germline V CDR1 and CDR2: PRHDT, FYEKMQ (reference sequence). Between the trimmed V and J ends, which lost 7 bases and 3 bases, there was a span of 25 bases. Here the CDR3 DNA reads TGTGCCAGCACCCCTCTTCGAACGGGGTATCCAAACTACGAGCAGTACTTC. Encoded protein: CASTPLRTGYPNYEQYF.

A single count supports this clone. The chain couples TRBV4-2 to TRBJ2-2; 7 bases are shared with TRBD2. This CDR3 has 16 residues. CDR1 and CDR2 from the germline V gene are LGHNA and YNFKEQ. The ends lost 1 base at V and 2 bases at J; junction bases unmatched: 4. The CDR3: CASSQAQAGNTGELFF. The CDR3 DNA is TGTGCCAGCAGCCAAGCCCAAGCGGGAAACACCGGGGAGCTGTTTTTT.

In this sample, this clone turned up once. The chain links TRBV18 to TRBJ2-5, with 8 bases aligning to TRBD2. V lost 2 bases to trimming and J lost 5 bases; unmatched junction nucleotides: 4. This CDR3 comprises 14 residues. CDR1 KGHSH and CDR2 LQKENI come from the germline V gene. The CDR3 nucleotides are TGTGCCAGCTCACCAACGGGGGGGCTGGAGACCCAGTACTTC. It is translated as CASSPTGGLETQYF.

The chain links TRBV30 to TRBJ2-7, with 12 bases identical to TRBD2. V trimming: 0 bases; J trimming: 5 bases; junction bases outside the gene matches: 5. The CDR3 loop spans 15 amino acids. Germline V gene lookup returns CDR1 GTSNPN and CDR2 SVGIG (reference sequence). In DNA, the CDR3 is TGTGCCTGGAGTGTAGGTGGACTAGCGGGGAACGAGCAGTACTTC. This sequence encodes CAWSVGGLAGNEQYF.

V is TRBV7-2 and J is TRBJ1-2; possible D gene TRBD1, 5 bases. This CDR3 region has 15 residues. Germline V gene sequence: CDR1 SGHTA, CDR2 FQGNSA. The V end lost 1 base, the J end lost 3 bases, and 12 bases lay between the germline ends. The CDR3 nucleotides are TGTGCCAGCAGCTTAGTGGGGCAGTCCTACTATGGCTACACCTTC. Protein product: CASSLVGQSYYGYTF. The full variable domain, its missing parts supplied by reference TRBV7-2 and TRBJ1-2, is GAGVSQSPSNKVTEKGKDVELRCDPISGHTALYWYRQSLGQGLEFLIYFQGNSAPDKSGLPSDRFSAERTGGSVSTLTIQRTQQEDSAVYLCASSLVGQSYYGYTFGSGTRLTVV.

This clone was seen only once. The chain links TRBV12-5 to TRBJ1-1, with D hard to call. The germline V gene has CDR1 LGHNT and CDR2 FRNRAP. V was pared by 5 bases and J by 4 bases, with 5 bases between. The CDR3 contains 11 residues. In DNA, the CDR3 is TGTGCTAGTGGTCCAGGCACTGAAGCTTTCTTT. Translation gives CASGPGTEAFF.

J is TRBJ2-5 and V is TRBV19; no definite D call. Between the trimmed V and J ends, which lost 4 bases and 4 bases, there was a span of 10 bases. Germline V gene data show CDR1 as LNHDA and CDR2 as SQIVND (reference sequence). The CDR3 extends over 13 amino acids. The DNA of the CDR3 is TGTGCCAGTAGTACAAATCTAAGAGAGACCCAGTACTTC. Translating it yields CASSTNLRETQYF.

The V and J genes are TRBV10-3 and TRBJ1-1; the D gene is possibly TRBD1 (6 bases). CDR3 length equals 13 residues. Germline values: CDR1 ENHRY, CDR2 SYGVKD. V was pared by 8 bases and J by 0 bases, with 10 bases between. The CDR3 region is CAIADRLNTEAFF. Written as DNA, the CDR3 is TGTGCCATCGCGGACAGATTGAACACTGAAGCTTTCTTT.

The CDR3 loop reads CASSLTGSYGYTF. The CDR3, as DNA: TGTGCCAGCAGCCTGACAGGATCCTATGGCTACACCTTC. The chain joins TRBV7-9 to TRBJ1-2; a possible D gene is TRBD1 (6 bases). Trimming stripped 5 bases from V and 4 bases from J, with 11 bases between. CDR3 length: 13 residues. The germline V gene has CDR1 SEHNR and CDR2 FQNEAQ (reference sequence).

This rearrangement joins TRBV7-2 to TRBJ1-2, with 11 bases identical to TRBD1. The germline CDR1 and CDR2 sequences are SGHTA and FQGNSA. The CDR3 is 14 residues long. Unmatched junction bases numbered 1, after V lost 3 bases and J lost 4 bases. In DNA, the CDR3 is TGTGCCAGCAGCTTTGGGACAGGGGGCTATGGCTACACCTTC. It translates to CASSFGTGGYGYTF.

The chain has TRBV28 and TRBJ2-3, with a possible D match to TRBD2 (5 bases). Germline CDR1 is MDHEN and CDR2 is SYDVKM. The V gene lost 6 bases and the J gene lost 2 bases, with 12 bases spanning the gap. This CDR3 contains 14 residues. The CDR3 loop reads CASRHRGSTDTQYF. The CDR3 nucleotides read TGTGCCAGCAGGCACAGAGGGTCCACAGATACGCAGTATTTT. The whole variable domain, filled in from reference TRBV28 and TRBJ2-3, reads DVKVTQSSRYLVKRTGEKVFLECVQDMDHENMFWYRQDPGLGLRLIYFSYDVKMKEKGDIPEGYSVSREKKERFSLILESASTNQTSMYLCASRHRGSTDTQYFGPGTRLTVL.

This chain links TRBV11-2 with TRBJ2-7, with D possibly matching TRBD2 (6 bases). The CDR3 has 14 amino acids. Trimming took off 1 base at V and 9 bases at J, with 16 bases between the two ends. Germline-derived CDR1 and CDR2 are SGHAT and FQNNGV. The CDR3 DNA sequence: TGTGCCAGCAGCTTAGGGCTAGCGTGGGTGGGGCAGTACTTC. This codes for CASSLGLAWVGQYF.

The J gene is TRBJ1-4, the V gene TRBV7-8, with TRBD1 matching over 7 bases. The J segment lost 8 bases and the V segment lost 0 bases, leaving 6 bases of the junction unmatched. This CDR3 spans 15 amino acids. Germline V gene lookup returns CDR1 SGHVS and CDR2 FQNEAQ. The CDR3 is CASSLAAQGREKLFF. In DNA, the CDR3 is TGTGCCAGCAGCTTAGCGGCACAGGGGAGAGAAAAACTGTTTTTT.

The table lists this clone with a count of one. The CDR3 is CASSSGQGRSGNTEAFF. The CDR3 DNA is TGTGCCAGCAGCTCAGGACAGGGAAGATCGGGGAACACTGAAGCTTTCTTT. The gene calls are TRBV9 and TRBJ1-1; TRBD1 matches 8 bases. The J segment lost 1 base and the V segment lost 4 bases, leaving 12 bases of the junction unmatched. CDR3 length: 17 amino acids. Germline CDR1 SGDLS, CDR2 YYNGEE.

The table lists this clone with a count of one. The J gene is TRBJ2-5, the V gene TRBV7-9; 14 nucleotides agree with TRBD2. Germline-derived CDR1 and CDR2 are SEHNR and FQNEAQ (reference sequence). The J segment lost 4 bases and the V segment lost 2 bases, leaving 6 bases of the junction unmatched. The CDR3 runs 17 residues. The CDR3 coding sequence is TGTGCCAGCAGCTTACCCGGGACTAGCGGGGGTAGAGAGACCCAGTACTTC. Translation: CASSLPGTSGGRETQYF.

J is TRBJ1-3 and V is TRBV19; D not certain. Trimming cost V 6 bases and J 0 bases, with 6 bases left between them. The CDR3 is 13 residues long. The V gene's germline CDR1 is LNHDA and CDR2 SQIVND (reference sequence). The CDR3 region has the DNA TGTGCCAGTAGGACAAGCTCTGGAAACACCATATATTTT. It specifies CASRTSSGNTIYF.

The rearrangement links TRBV9 to TRBJ2-3; D might be TRBD1 (5 bases). The V and J ends lost 4 bases and 0 bases respectively, with 15 bases between them. The length of the CDR3 is 16 residues. Per germline, CDR1 SGDLS and CDR2 YYNGEE. The CDR3 DNA reads TGTGCCAGCAGCCCCCTTGGGGCCCTTAGCACAGATACGCAGTATTTT. Translating gives CASSPLGALSTDTQYF.

The CDR3, as DNA: TGTGCCTGGACCCGGAAGGCACCGGGACTCCACCACTCTGGAAACACCATATATTTT. This codes for CAWTRKAPGLHHSGNTIYF. The chain combines TRBV27 with TRBJ1-3; a possible D gene is TRBD1 (5 bases). Trimming removed 11 bases from V and 0 bases from J, with 29 bases in between. Germline values: CDR1 MNHEY, CDR2 SMNVEV (reference sequence). The CDR3 extends over 19 amino acids.

The chain carries TRBV18 and TRBJ1-5, with 9 bases identical to TRBD1. The CDR3 runs to 19 residues. CDR1 KGHSH and CDR2 LQKENI come from the germline V gene. After removal of 1 base from V and 7 bases from J, the junction contained 17 bases not matched to a gene. The CDR3 region is CASSPRPPRFGTGRQPQHF. In nucleotides, the CDR3 is TGTGCCAGCTCACCACGTCCCCCGCGTTTTGGGACAGGGAGACAGCCCCAGCATTTT. Drawing the rest from reference TRBV18 and TRBJ1-5, the complete variable domain is NAGVMQNPRHLVRRRGQEARLRCSPMKGHSHVYWYRQLPEEGLKFMVYLQKENIIDESGMPKERFSAEFPKEGPSILRIQQVVRGDSAAYFCASSPRPPRFGTGRQPQHFGDGTRLSIL.

Points on this clone: The junction and the germline gene differ at one end; a read error may be behind it. DNA of the CDR3: TGTGCCAGCAGTTTGGACCTTTACGGAGATTCACCCCTCCACTTT. As protein: CASSLDLYGDSPLHF. V and J are TRBV5-4 and TRBJ1-6, with no clear D. Germline CDR1 is SGHNT and CDR2 is YYREEE (reference sequence). The CDR3 extends over 15 amino acids.

J is TRBJ2-7 and V is TRBV27; 9 nucleotides agree with TRBD2. The CDR3 consists of 15 residues. Germline V gene data show CDR1 as MNHEY and CDR2 as SMNVEV (reference sequence). V was pared by 1 base and J by 3 bases, with 4 bases of the junction left unmatched. Written as DNA, the CDR3 is TGTGCCAGCAGTTTATACGCGGGGGGGTTCTACGAGCAGTACTTC. Protein: CASSLYAGGFYEQYF.

The chain joins TRBV30 to TRBJ1-5; tentatively, D is TRBD1 (6 bases). Germline values: CDR1 GTSNPN, CDR2 SVGIG (reference sequence). Trimming shortened V by 3 bases and J by 7 bases, and 16 bases separated the two germline ends. This CDR3 has 14 residues. The CDR3 loop reads CAWRKKIGGQPQHF. In DNA form, the CDR3 reads TGTGCCTGGAGAAAAAAGATTGGGGGCCAGCCCCAGCATTTT. Combining the CDR3 with reference TRBV30 and TRBJ1-5 gives the whole variable domain SQTIHQWPATLVQPVGSPLSLECTVEGTSNPNLYWYRQAAGRGLQLLFYSVGIGQISSEVPQNLSASRPQDRQFILSSKKLLLSDSGFYLCAWRKKIGGQPQHFGDGTRLSIL.

This rearrangement joins TRBV7-2 to TRBJ2-5, with D possibly TRBD2 on 5 matching bases. V was shortened by 3 bases and J by 1 base, with 21 bases between the two germline ends. The germline V gene encodes CDR1 SGHTA and CDR2 FQGNSA. The CDR3 runs 18 residues. CDR3 DNA: TGTGCCAGCAGCTTGACGGCGGAAGTCCAGCGGATCCAAGAGACCCAGTACTTC. Translation: CASSLTAEVQRIQETQYF.

V and J are TRBV5-1 and TRBJ2-1, with TRBD1 identical over 12 bases. The ends lost 4 bases at V and 3 bases at J; junction bases unmatched: 5. CDR1 is SGHRS and CDR2 is YFSETQ in the germline V gene. The CDR3 runs 16 residues. The CDR3 spells CASSRGQGAIYNEQFF. The CDR3 DNA follows: TGCGCCAGCAGCAGGGGACAGGGGGCGATCTACAATGAGCAGTTCTTC.

The gene calls are TRBV5-5 and TRBJ2-7, with D hard to call. The V end lost 0 bases, the J end lost 2 bases, and 6 bases lay between the germline ends. Germline loops: CDR1 SGHKS, CDR2 YYEKEE (reference sequence). The CDR3 loop spans 13 amino acids. The CDR3 spells CASSLDYTYEQYF. The CDR3 DNA reads as TGTGCCAGCAGCTTGGATTATACCTACGAGCAGTACTTC.

The chain is built from TRBV29-1 and TRBJ1-2, with TRBD1 identical over 9 bases. The CDR3 sequence is 12 residues long. CDR1 is SQVTM, CDR2 ANQGSEA, per germline. Trimming removed 6 bases from V and 6 bases from J; junction bases left unmatched: 5. The CDR3 DNA follows: TGCAGCGTCATCGGGGACAGGGATGGCTACACCTTC. It encodes CSVIGDRDGYTF.

The chain combines TRBV6-5 with TRBJ2-7; 7 positions match TRBD2. Germline trimming cut 3 bases from V and 1 base from J; bases unmatched to any gene: 6. Germline V gene lookup returns CDR1 MNHEY and CDR2 SVGAGI. This CDR3 contains 15 residues. Here the CDR3 DNA reads TGTGCCAGCAGTTATGCGGGAGTACGGTCCTACGAGCAGTACTTC. The encoded protein is CASSYAGVRSYEQYF.

This chain joins TRBV19 and TRBJ2-3, with TRBD1 identical over 11 bases. After removal of 6 bases from V and 6 bases from J, the junction contained 5 bases not matched to a gene. This CDR3 comprises 14 residues. Germline V lookup: CDR1 LNHDA, CDR2 SQIVND (reference sequence). This chain's CDR3 is CASRDRGLTDTQYF. The CDR3 nucleotides read TGTGCCAGTAGGGACAGGGGGCTCACGGATACGCAGTATTTT.